The present entry profiles one T cell receptor beta chain with its context. TCRdb's copy holds only in-frame clones and misses some; the assay was immunoSEQ multiplex PCR. This table holds about 31,000 clones, approximately 93% found once. This sample was included in a study of control samples from healthy donors and cancer patients. Germline V gene lookup returns CDR1 SGHVS and CDR2 FNYEAQ. Trimming left V 5 bases short and J 4 bases short, with 20 bases between. The CDR3 extends over 16 amino acids. The clonotype originates from a man aged 55 to 69 in good health. The chain joins TRBV7-6 to TRBJ2-5, with a weak D call TRBD1 (6 bases). Sequencing was done on a sample of blood. For the CDR3, the DNA is TGTGCCAGCAGCCTAACGGGGCAGGGGTGGGCAGAGACCCAGTACTTC. Translation: CASSLTGQGWAETQYF.